What follows is one T cell receptor (beta chain) and its context. Using immunoSEQ multiplex PCR, the repertoire was profiled, and TCRdb retains in-frame clones only, with some absent. The sample has about 400,000 clones, approximately 90% seen once. These data originate in a study of blood T cell repertoires in COVID-19. Across the study: In each case, the material was cDNA or gDNA derived from T cells, B-cell-depleted T cells, or PBMCs.

The germline V and J ends were trimmed by 1 base and 4 bases, with 11 bases remaining between them. Germline-derived CDR1 and CDR2 are SGHVS and FQNEAQ. CDR3 size: 15 residues. Living in about two dozen US areas, the participants were between roughly 18 and 90 years of age. The study assigned cohorts using participant-reported clinical history. Sequencing input: PBMCs or T cells enriched from blood (not recorded which). The genes are TRBV7-8 and TRBJ2-4; D may be TRBD1 (5 bases). The sequence derives from a woman aged 25 to 39 with acute COVID-19. CDR3 loop: CASSLVTGPKNIQYF. For the CDR3, the DNA is TGTGCCAGCAGCTTAGTAACAGGCCCTAAAAACATTCAGTACTTC.